The entry below describes one T cell receptor (beta chain). The data originate from a study of OX40 agonist ivuxolimab in advanced cancers. This CDR3 contains 15 residues. Trimming cost V 4 bases and J 0 bases, with 12 bases left between them. Looked up from germline, CDR1 is MNHNY and CDR2 is SVGAGI (reference sequence). The protocol was immunoSEQ multiplex PCR, while the TCRdb copy is restricted to in-frame clones and leaves out a portion. Among tens of thousands of clones listed, 65% to 90% were seen once. The rearrangement links TRBV6-6 to TRBJ1-1; perhaps TRBD1 as D (6 bases). This TCR derives from an adult with an advanced solid tumor such as melanoma, head and neck, liver or kidney cancer. The starting material was CD4+ or CD8+ T cells sorted from blood, obtained in a trial of the OX40 agonist ivuxolimab. The CDR3 bases are TGTGCCAGCAGTTCTCCGGGACAAGTGAACACTGAAGCTTTCTTT. It encodes CASSSPGQVNTEAFF.